This T cell receptor (beta chain) is from a study of Ad26.COV2.S vaccination and SARS-CoV-2 variants. Study-level background: Enrollment placed the donor in the COV1001 Ad26.COV2.S trial arm.

J lost 6 bases, V lost 5 bases, and 20 bases had no gene match. The germline V gene has CDR1 SGHVS and CDR2 FQNEAQ. The CDR3 consists of 19 residues. Libraries were prepared by immunoSEQ multiplex PCR; TCRdb keeps only in-frame clonotypes and omits some of them. This table has just under 250,000 clones, 70% to 90% appearing once. Notes on this clone: The target antigen is unknown.

Study-level points and caveats: Breadth and depth estimates from TCRs may understate total T cell responses.

As for treatment: around 19 received Ad26.COV2.S at low or high dose, single or two shots; roughly five received placebo; per-sample allocation not given. Collection of samples fell on day 63 after the first vaccine or placebo injection. This person who donated was an adult of 18-55 years in Boston. The material sequenced was peripheral blood, taken in a trial of Ad26.COV2.S vaccine versus placebo. J is TRBJ1-4 and V is TRBV7-8, with 8 bases matching TRBD1. This TCR was recovered from a person aged 18-65 years who received the Ad26.COV2.S COVID-19 vaccine or a placebo. DNA for the CDR3: TGTGCCAGCAGCGGCAACTTCGGGACAGGCCGGAAAGGGCATGAAAAACTGTTTTTT. As protein: CASSGNFGTGRKGHEKLFF.